This T cell receptor (beta chain) stems from a study of blood T cells in healthy people across ages. Notes on the study in general: The study found TCR beta diversity correlated strongly with naive T cell percentage.

Primed by a sample-barcoded 5' primer and a J-beta primer mix, a second PCR proceeded for roughly 7 to 11 cycles. Each CDR3 protein is one row after TCRdb ran MiXCR on the 5' RACE reads. This table has over a million distinct CDR3 sequences, under 55% appearing once. With regard to this clonotype: Antigen specificity is unknown.

There were healthy Caucasian individuals from Russia, aged about 6 to 90, serving as donors. Isolating PBMCs gave at least 6 million of these cells per sample. V lost 1 base to trimming and J lost 3 bases, with 12 bases between them. CDR3 length equals 16 residues. Germline V gene lookup returns CDR1 SGHAT and CDR2 FQNNGV. The sequence came from an older woman in good health. Sequences were obtained from blood. This rearrangement joins TRBV11-2 to TRBJ2-2, with D possibly called TRBD1 or TRBD2 (5 bases each). Here the CDR3 DNA reads TGTGCCAGCAGCTTAGTGTTGCAGGGACACACCGGGGAGCTGTTTTTT. Its translation: CASSLVLQGHTGELFF.